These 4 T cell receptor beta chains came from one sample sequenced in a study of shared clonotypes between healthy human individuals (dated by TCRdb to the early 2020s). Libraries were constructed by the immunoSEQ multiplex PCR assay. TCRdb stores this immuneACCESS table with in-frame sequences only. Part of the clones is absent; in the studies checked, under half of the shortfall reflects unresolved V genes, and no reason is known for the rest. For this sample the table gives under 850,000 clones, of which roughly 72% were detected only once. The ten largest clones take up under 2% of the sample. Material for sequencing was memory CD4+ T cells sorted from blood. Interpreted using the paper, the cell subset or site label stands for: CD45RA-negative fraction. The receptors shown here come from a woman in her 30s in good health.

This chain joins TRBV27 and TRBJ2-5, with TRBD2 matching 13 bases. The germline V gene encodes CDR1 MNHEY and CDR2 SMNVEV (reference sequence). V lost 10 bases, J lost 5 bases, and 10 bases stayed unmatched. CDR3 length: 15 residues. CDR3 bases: TGTGCCACCGGAAAACTAGCGGGAGGGCCCGAGACCCAGTACTTC. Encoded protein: CATGKLAGGPETQYF.

The CDR3 nucleotides read TGTGCCAGCAGCTTAGGCCGAAACACAGATACGCAGTATTTT. Its protein is CASSLGRNTDTQYF. The J gene is TRBJ2-3, the V gene TRBV7-8, with D unclear. The CDR3 length is 14 residues. Germline CDR1 reads SGHVS; CDR2 reads FQNEAQ. Trimming removed 1 base at V and 2 bases at J, with 7 bases between.

The CDR3 sequence is CASSRLPKSTGEQYF. The DNA of the CDR3 is TGTGCCAGCAGCCGGCTACCAAAGTCGACTGGGGAGCAGTACTTC. The chain couples TRBV7-9 to TRBJ2-7; D not resolved. Germline V lookup: CDR1 SEHNR, CDR2 FQNEAQ (reference sequence). Trimming left V 5 bases short and J 7 bases short, with 21 bases between. This CDR3 contains 15 residues.

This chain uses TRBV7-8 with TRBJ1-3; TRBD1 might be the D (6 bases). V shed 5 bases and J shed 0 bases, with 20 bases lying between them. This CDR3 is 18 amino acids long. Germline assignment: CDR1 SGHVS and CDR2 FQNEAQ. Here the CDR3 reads CASSPLGQGRDSGNTIYF. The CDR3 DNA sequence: TGTGCCAGCAGCCCCCTGGGCCAGGGGCGAGACTCTGGAAACACCATATATTTT.